A selection of T cell receptor beta chains follows, all from one sample in a study of blood T cell repertoires in COVID-19. Produced via immunoSEQ multiplex PCR; TCRdb's table is partial and in-frame only. The data contain about 56,000 clones, about 91% of them singletons. Sequenced: peripheral blood. These TCRs come from a woman aged 60-70 years with COVID-19, enrolled during active disease. Both conserved end residues are part of each CDR3. A D gene is named only where the DNA matches it firmly. Clone size appears in some rows only: once, few, many, or a class for an expanded clone.

length	size	V	J	D	CDR3	DNA
13	NA	TRBV4-3	TRBJ2-3	TRBD2	CASSQGFGRVPLF	TGCGCCAGCAGCCAAGGCTTTGGGAGGGTACCCCTTTTT
16	NA	TRBV11-2	TRBJ2-5	NA	CASSSFSGTRQETQYF	TGTGCCAGCAGCAGCTTCTCCGGGACACGCCAAGAGACCCAGTACTTC
14	NA	TRBV9	TRBJ2-3	TRBD2	CASSVGDYTDTQYF	TGTGCCAGCAGCGTAGGGGACTACACAGATACGCAGTATTTT
16	NA	TRBV4-2	TRBJ2-7	TRBD1	CASSQDRRTGGYEQYF	TGTGCCAGCAGCCAAGATAGGAGGACAGGGGGTTACGAGCAGTACTTC
14	NA	TRBV3-1/TRBV3-2	TRBJ1-6	NA	CASSRVGANSPLHF	TGTGCCAGCAGCCGAGTGGGGGCGAATTCACCCCTCCACTTT
16	NA	TRBV19	TRBJ1-1	TRBD1	CASSITPGQGYTEAFF	TGTGCCAGTAGTATTACCCCGGGACAGGGTTACACTGAAGCTTTCTTT
16	NA	TRBV4-3	TRBJ1-4	TRBD1	CASSRSGQGVNEKLFF	TGCGCCAGCAGCCGATCCGGACAGGGGGTTAATGAAAAACTGTTTTTT
15	NA	TRBV6-5	TRBJ1-4	NA	CASSSDTFGRGKLFF	TGTGCCAGCAGTTCAGACACCTTTGGTAGGGGAAAACTGTTTTTT
16	NA	TRBV2	TRBJ2-7	TRBD2	CASSVGAGGTSYEQYF	TGTGCCAGCAGTGTTGGAGCGGGAGGGACTTCCTACGAGCAGTACTTC
16	NA	TRBV2	TRBJ1-3	TRBD1	CASSDMTGAYGNTIYF	TGTGCCAGCAGTGACATGACAGGGGCCTATGGAAACACCATATATTTT
13	once	TRBV3-1/TRBV3-2	TRBJ2-5	TRBD1	CASTRQGQETQYF	TGTGCCAGCACCCGACAGGGTCAAGAGACCCAGTACTTC
17	NA	TRBV18	TRBJ1-1	TRBD1	CASSPPRTGVMNTEAFF	TGTGCCAGCTCACCACCGAGGACAGGGGTAATGAACACTGAAGCTTTCTTT
16	NA	TRBV5-6	TRBJ2-7	TRBD2	CASSLGPSGRHYEQYF	TGTGCCAGCAGCTTGGGGCCTAGCGGCAGACACTACGAGCAGTACTTC
13	few	TRBV27	TRBJ1-1	TRBD1	CASGRGRWTEAFF	TGTGCCAGCGGCAGGGGGCGGTGGACTGAAGCTTTCTTT
15	NA	TRBV3-1/TRBV3-2	TRBJ2-3	TRBD2	CASSQLAGGTDTQYF	TGTGCCAGCAGCCAGCTAGCGGGGGGCACAGATACGCAGTATTTT
15	NA	TRBV7-2	TRBJ2-3	NA	CASSSYTEGTDTQYF	TGTGCCAGCAGCTCCTACACCGAGGGCACAGATACGCAGTATTTT
14	NA	TRBV24-1	TRBJ2-1	NA	CATSLIQTYNEQFF	TGTGCCACCAGTCTGATCCAGACCTACAATGAGCAGTTCTTC
17	once	TRBV7-9	TRBJ1-2	NA	CASSSPPGGRTNYGYTF	TGTGCCAGCAGCTCCCCCCCGGGAGGGCGGACTAACTATGGCTACACCTTC
18	NA	TRBV5-1	TRBJ2-3	TRBD2	CASSFGLAGGIPTDTQYF	TGCGCCAGCAGCTTCGGACTAGCGGGGGGAATTCCCACAGATACGCAGTATTTT
15	NA	TRBV4-3	TRBJ1-4	TRBD1	CASSQGGQVNEKLFF	TGCGCCAGCAGCCAAGGGGGACAGGTTAATGAAAAACTGTTTTTT
15	NA	TRBV28	TRBJ1-6	TRBD1	CASQGVGGNNSPLHF	TGTGCCAGTCAGGGGGTCGGGGGCAATAATTCACCCCTCCACTTT
16	NA	TRBV18	TRBJ2-7	TRBD1	CASSPGQGGAPSEQYF	TGTGCCAGCTCACCGGGACAGGGAGGTGCCCCGTCCGAGCAGTACTTC
15	NA	TRBV9	TRBJ1-6	NA	CASSVGSTTNSPLHF	TGTGCCAGCAGCGTAGGCTCCACAACCAATTCACCCCTCCACTTT
16	NA	TRBV7-9	TRBJ2-6	TRBD1	CASSLGDSSGANVLTF	TGTGCCAGCAGCTTAGGGGACAGCTCTGGGGCCAACGTCCTGACTTTC
14	NA	TRBV19	TRBJ2-7	TRBD1	CASRTGTGNGEQYF	TGTGCCAGTAGAACCGGGACAGGGAATGGCGAGCAGTACTTC
14	NA	TRBV3-1/TRBV3-2	TRBJ2-2	NA	CASKEQVRGGELFF	TGTGCCAGCAAGGAACAGGTTAGGGGCGGGGAGCTGTTTTTT
14	NA	TRBV28	TRBJ1-1	TRBD1	CASTTGGRGTEAFF	TGTGCCAGCACCACAGGGGGAAGGGGCACTGAAGCTTTCTTT
14	NA	TRBV7-9	TRBJ1-1	NA	CASSLRQSNTEAFF	TGTGCCAGCAGCCTTAGACAGTCCAACACTGAAGCTTTCTTT
11	NA	TRBV5-1	TRBJ2-7	NA	CASTWGDEQYF	TGCGCCAGCACCTGGGGGGACGAGCAGTACTTC
13	NA	TRBV6-1	TRBJ2-5	NA	CASSEGLQETQYF	TGTGCCAGCAGTGAGGGACTTCAAGAGACCCAGTACTTC
21	NA	TRBV10-1	TRBJ2-3	TRBD2	CASSESRKGHSGGHSTDTQYF	TGCGCCAGCAGTGAGTCGAGGAAGGGACATAGCGGGGGGCATAGCACAGATACGCAGTATTTT
14	NA	TRBV7-7	TRBJ2-3	NA	CASSLVGGQDTQYF	TGTGCCAGCAGCTTAGTAGGAGGGCAGGATACGCAGTATTTT